This TCR beta chain was recovered during a study of CDR3 diversity in severe acne. From the PCR reads, TCRdb called clonotypes with MiXCR, one entry per CDR3 protein. Here the sample spans roughly 100,000 distinct CDR3 sequences, roughly half being singletons. From germline, CDR1 is MNHEY and CDR2 SVGAGI. With 5 bases removed from V and 4 bases from J, the gap between germline ends came to 15 bases. This CDR3 comprises 14 residues. This clonotype was observed once. This sequence was found in a male donor with acne. The material sequenced was blood. The chain combines TRBV6-5 with TRBJ2-7, with D tentatively TRBD2 (5 bases). This CDR3 is CASSLEEDQYEQYF. Here the CDR3 DNA reads TGTGCCAGCAGTCTTGAGGAGGATCAGTACGAGCAGTACTTC.